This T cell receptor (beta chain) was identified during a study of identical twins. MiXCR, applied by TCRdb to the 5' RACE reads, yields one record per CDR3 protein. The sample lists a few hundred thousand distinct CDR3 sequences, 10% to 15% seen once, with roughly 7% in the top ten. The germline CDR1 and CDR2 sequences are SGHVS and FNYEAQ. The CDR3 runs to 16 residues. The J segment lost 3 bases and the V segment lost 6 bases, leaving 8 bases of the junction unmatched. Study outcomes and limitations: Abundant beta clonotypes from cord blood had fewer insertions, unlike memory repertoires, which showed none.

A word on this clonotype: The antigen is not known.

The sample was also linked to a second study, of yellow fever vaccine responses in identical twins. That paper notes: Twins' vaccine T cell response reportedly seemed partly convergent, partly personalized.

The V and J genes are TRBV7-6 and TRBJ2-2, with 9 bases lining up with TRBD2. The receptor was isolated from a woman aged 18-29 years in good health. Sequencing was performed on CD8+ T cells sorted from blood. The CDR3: CASSLVAGEDTGELFF. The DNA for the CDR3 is TGTGCCAGCAGTCTTGTAGCGGGAGAGGACACCGGGGAGCTGTTTTTT.